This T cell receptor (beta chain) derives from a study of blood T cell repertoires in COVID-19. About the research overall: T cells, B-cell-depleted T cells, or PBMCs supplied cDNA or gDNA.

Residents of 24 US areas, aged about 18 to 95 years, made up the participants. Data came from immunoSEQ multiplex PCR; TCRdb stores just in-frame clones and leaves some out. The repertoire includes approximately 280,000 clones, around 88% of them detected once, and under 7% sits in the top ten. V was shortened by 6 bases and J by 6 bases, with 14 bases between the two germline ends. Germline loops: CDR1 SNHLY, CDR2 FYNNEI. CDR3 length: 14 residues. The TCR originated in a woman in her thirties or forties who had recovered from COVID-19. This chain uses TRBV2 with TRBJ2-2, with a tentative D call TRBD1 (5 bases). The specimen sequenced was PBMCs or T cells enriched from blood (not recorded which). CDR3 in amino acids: CASRGPPQAGELFF. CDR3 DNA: TGTGCCAGCAGGGGGCCCCCACAGGCCGGGGAGCTGTTTTTT.